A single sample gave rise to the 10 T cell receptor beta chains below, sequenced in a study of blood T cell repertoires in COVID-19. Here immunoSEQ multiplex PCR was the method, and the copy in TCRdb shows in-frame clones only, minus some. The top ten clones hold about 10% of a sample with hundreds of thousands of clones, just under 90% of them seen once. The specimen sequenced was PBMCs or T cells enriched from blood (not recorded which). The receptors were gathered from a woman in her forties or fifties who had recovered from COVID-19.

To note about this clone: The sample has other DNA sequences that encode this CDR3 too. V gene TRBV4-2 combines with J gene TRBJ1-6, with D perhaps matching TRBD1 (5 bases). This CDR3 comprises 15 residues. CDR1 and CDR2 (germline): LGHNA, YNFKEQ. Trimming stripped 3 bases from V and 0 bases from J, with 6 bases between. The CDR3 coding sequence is TGTGCCAGCAGCCAGGGGGGCTCCTATAATTCACCCCTCCACTTT. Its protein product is CASSQGGSYNSPLHF.

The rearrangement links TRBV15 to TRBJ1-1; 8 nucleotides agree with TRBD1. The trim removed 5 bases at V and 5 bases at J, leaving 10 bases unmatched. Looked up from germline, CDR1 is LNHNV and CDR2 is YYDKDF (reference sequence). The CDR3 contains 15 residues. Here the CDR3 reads CATSSRQGRTTEAFF. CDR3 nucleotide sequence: TGTGCCACCAGCTCCCGACAGGGGAGAACTACTGAAGCTTTCTTT.

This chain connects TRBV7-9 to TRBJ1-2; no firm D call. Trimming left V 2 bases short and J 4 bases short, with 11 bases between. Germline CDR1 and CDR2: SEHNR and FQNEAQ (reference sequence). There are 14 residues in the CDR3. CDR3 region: CASSLPGSPYGYTF. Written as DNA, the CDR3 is TGTGCCAGCAGCTTACCGGGATCCCCCTATGGCTACACCTTC.

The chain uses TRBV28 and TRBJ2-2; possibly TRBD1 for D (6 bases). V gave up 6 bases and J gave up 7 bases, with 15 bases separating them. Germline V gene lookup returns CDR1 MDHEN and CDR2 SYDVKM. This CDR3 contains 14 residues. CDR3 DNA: TGTGCCAGCAGCTCCTCAGGGGTTGACGGGGAGCTGTTTTTT. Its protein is CASSSSGVDGELFF.

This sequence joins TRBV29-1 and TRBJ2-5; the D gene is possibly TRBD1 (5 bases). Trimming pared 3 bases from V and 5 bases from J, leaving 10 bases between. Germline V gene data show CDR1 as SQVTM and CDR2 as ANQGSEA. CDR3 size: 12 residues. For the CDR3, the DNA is TGCAGCGTTGACAGGGTAGGGGAGACCCAGTACTTC. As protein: CSVDRVGETQYF.

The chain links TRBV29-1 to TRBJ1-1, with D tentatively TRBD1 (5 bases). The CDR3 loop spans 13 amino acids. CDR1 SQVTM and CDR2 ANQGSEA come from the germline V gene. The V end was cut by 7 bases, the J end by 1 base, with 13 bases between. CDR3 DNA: TGCAGCGGGGCGACAGTCAAGAACACTGAAGCTTTCTTT. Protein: CSGATVKNTEAFF.

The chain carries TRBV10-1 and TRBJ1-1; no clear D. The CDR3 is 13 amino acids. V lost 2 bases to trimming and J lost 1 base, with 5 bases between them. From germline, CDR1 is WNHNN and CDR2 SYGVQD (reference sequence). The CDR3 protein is CASSERGNTEAFF. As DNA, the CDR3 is TGCGCCAGCAGTGAGAGAGGGAACACTGAAGCTTTCTTT.

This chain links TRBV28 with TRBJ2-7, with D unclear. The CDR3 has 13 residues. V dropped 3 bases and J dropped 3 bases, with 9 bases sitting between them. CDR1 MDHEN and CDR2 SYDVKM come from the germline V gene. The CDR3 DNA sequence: TGTGCCAGCAGTTTGCGAAGATACTACGAGCAGTACTTC. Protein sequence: CASSLRRYYEQYF.

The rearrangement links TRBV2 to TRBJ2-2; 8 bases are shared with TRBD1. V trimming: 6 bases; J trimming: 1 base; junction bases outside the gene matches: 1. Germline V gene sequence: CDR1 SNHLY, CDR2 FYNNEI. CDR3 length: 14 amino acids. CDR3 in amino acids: CASRGTGNTGELFF. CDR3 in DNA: TGTGCCAGCAGGGGGACAGGGAACACCGGGGAGCTGTTTTTT.

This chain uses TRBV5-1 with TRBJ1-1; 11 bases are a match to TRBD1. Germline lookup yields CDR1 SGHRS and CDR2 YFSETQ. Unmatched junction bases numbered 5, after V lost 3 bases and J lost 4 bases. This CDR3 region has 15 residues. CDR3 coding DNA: TGCGCCAGCAGCTGGGCCGGGACAGGGGGCACTGAAGCTTTCTTT. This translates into CASSWAGTGGTEAFF. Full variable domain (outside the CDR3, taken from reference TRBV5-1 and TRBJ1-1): KAGVTQTPRYLIKTRGQQVTLSCSPISGHRSVSWYQQTPGQGLQFLFEYFSETQRNKGNFPGRFSGRQFSNSRSEMNVSTLELGDSALYLCASSWAGTGGTEAFFGQGTRLTVV.